A single sample gave rise to the 17 T cell receptor beta chains below, sequenced in a study of regulatory T cells in long-lasting Graves disease. The TCR beta library used iRepertoire HTBI primers with Arm-PCR amplification of CDR3. TCRdb analysed the multiplex PCR reads with MiXCR anew, one entry per CDR3 protein. Here the sample spans 530,000 or so distinct CDR3 sequences, roughly 13% being singletons. Time point denoted: newly diagnosed GD, antithyroid drugs for less than 3 months. The TCR library was prepared using RNA isolated from PBMCs. These data were also reused for a study on T cells in Graves' hyperthyroidism and ophthalmopathy.

This specimen was peripheral blood mononuclear cells (PBMCs), taken at new diagnosis, from a patient treated with antithyroid drugs. These receptors originate from a man aged 25-40 years with Graves disease.

V is TRBV18 and J is TRBJ1-1, with TRBD1 matching over 7 bases. The CDR3 consists of 14 residues. The V gene's germline CDR1 is KGHSH and CDR2 LQKENI. V was clipped by 6 bases and J by 7 bases; unmatched bases: 11. CDR3 nucleotide sequence: TGTGCCAGCTCCCCTCAAGCGGGACAGAGTGAAGCTTTCTTT. Translating it yields CASSPQAGQSEAFF.

This clonotype has a handful of counts. A read error may account for a junction end that differs from germline. The chain has TRBV20-1 and TRBJ2-7; D unclear. CDR3 size: 15 residues. The germline V gene encodes CDR1 DFQATT and CDR2 SNEGSKA (reference sequence). Here the CDR3 DNA reads TGCAGTGCTAGAGCCCTCGACCGAAACTCCTTCGAGCAGTACTTC. This encodes CSARALDRNSFEQYF.

This clonotype has ten or more counts. This chain links TRBV11-2 with TRBJ2-3, with 8 bases lining up with TRBD2. J lost 4 bases, V lost 6 bases, and 18 bases had no gene match. Per germline, CDR1 SGHAT and CDR2 FQNNGV. CDR3 length: 18 amino acids. The CDR3 DNA reads as TGTGCCAGCAGTCATCGCTATAGCGGGGAGAGCGGGGCAGATACGCAGTATTTT. Protein sequence: CASSHRYSGESGADTQYF.

This clonotype appeared many times. The chain couples TRBV13 to TRBJ2-1, with D perhaps being TRBD1 or TRBD2 (6 bases each). Germline V lookup: CDR1 PRHDT, CDR2 FYEKMQ (reference sequence). The V end lost 0 bases, the J end lost 9 bases, and 18 bases lay between the germline ends. The length of the CDR3 is 16 residues. The CDR3 DNA is TGTGCCAGCAGCTTAGGCCGGGGGCCAATTGGCACTGAGCAGTTCTTC. Translated: CASSLGRGPIGTEQFF.

This clonotype was seen repeatedly, ten times or more. V gene TRBV19 combines with J gene TRBJ1-5; D is ambiguous. Trimming took 1 base from V and 4 from J, leaving 11 bases between them. The CDR3 sequence is 15 residues long. In germline, CDR1 is LNHDA, CDR2 SQIVND (reference sequence). The CDR3 nucleotides are TGTGCCAGTAGTATAGGTGCCAGGCAAAATCAGCCCCAGCATTTT. Translation gives CASSIGARQNQPQHF.

The gene calls are TRBV13 and TRBJ2-5; 7 nucleotides align to TRBD2. The CDR3 totals 14 residues. Germline values: CDR1 PRHDT, CDR2 FYEKMQ (reference sequence). J gave up 5 bases and V 5 bases, and 8 bases lay outside the gene matches. The CDR3 DNA is TGTGCCAGCAGCGCCCGCGGACTAGTTGAGACCCAGTACTTC. Its translation is CASSARGLVETQYF.

In its sample, this clonotype was seen many times. The V gene is TRBV12-3 or TRBV12-4, the J gene TRBJ2-1; D gene unclear. The CDR3 runs 15 residues. The germline V and J ends were trimmed by 5 bases and 0 bases, with 11 bases remaining between them. The CDR3 loop reads CASSPPAYSYNEQFF. The CDR3 nucleotides read TGTGCCAGCAGTCCCCCGGCCTACTCCTACAATGAGCAGTTCTTC.

The chain joins TRBV29-1 to TRBJ1-2; the match to TRBD1 covers 10 bases. This CDR3 contains 13 residues. The J segment lost 5 bases and the V segment lost 3 bases, leaving 3 bases of the junction unmatched. Germline V gives CDR1 SQVTM, CDR2 ANQGSEA. The chain's CDR3 is CSVEGQGKYGYTF. Here the CDR3 DNA reads TGCAGCGTTGAGGGACAGGGGAAATATGGCTACACCTTC.

This chain joins TRBV29-1 and TRBJ2-7; 9 bases agree with TRBD1. Germline CDR1 is SQVTM and CDR2 is ANQGSEA. J was trimmed by 3 bases and V by 2 bases; bases with no gene match: 17. The CDR3 has 18 amino acids. The CDR3 sequence is CSVENRGPVSGADYEQYF. CDR3 bases: TGCAGCGTTGAAAACAGGGGGCCGGTTTCGGGGGCAGACTACGAGCAGTACTTC.

In its sample, this clonotype was seen many times. A junction boundary mismatches the germline segment, possibly from a read error. V is TRBV5-1 and J is TRBJ2-3; D may be TRBD1 or TRBD2 (5 bases each). Germline CDR1 and CDR2: SGHRS and YFSETQ. The length of the CDR3 is 17 residues. The DNA for the CDR3 is TGTGCCAGCAGCTCTCGGGGCGGAGTTCCTATCACAGATACGCAGTATTTT. Amino acids: CASSSRGGVPITDTQYF. The full variable domain, in which reference TRBV5-1 and TRBJ2-3 provide the parts outside the CDR3, is KAGVTQTPRYLIKTRGQQVTLSCSPISGHRSVSWYQQTPGQGLQFLFEYFSETQRNKGNFPGRFSGRQFSNSRSEMNVSTLELGDSALYLCASSSRGGVPITDTQYFGPGTRLTVL.

The chain links TRBV12-3 or TRBV12-4 to TRBJ1-1; no definite D call. V gave up 6 bases and J gave up 1 base, with 9 bases separating them. The CDR3 consists of 13 residues. DNA of the CDR3: TGTGCCAGCAGACAAGCAGGGAACACTGAAGCTTTCTTT. It is translated as CASRQAGNTEAFF.

This clonotype was counted many times. The gene calls are TRBV24-1 and TRBJ1-1, with TRBD1 as a possible D gene (5 bases). Germline CDR1 and CDR2: KGHDR and SFDVKD. Deletions cut 7 bases from V and 4 bases from J, with 9 bases between. The CDR3 has 12 residues. The CDR3 loop reads CATRDGGTEAFF. As DNA, the CDR3 is TGTGCCACCAGAGACGGGGGCACTGAAGCTTTCTTT.

Notes on this clonotype: The junction does not match germline at one end; this may be a read error. The V call is TRBV29-1, the J call TRBJ2-7; either TRBD1 or TRBD2 may fit D (6 bases each). The germline CDR1 and CDR2 sequences are SQVTM and ANQGSEA. The CDR3 is 13 amino acids. CDR3 region: CNVAGGNVYEQYF. In nucleotides, the CDR3 is TGCAACGTTGCCGGGGGCAACGTTTACGAGCAGTACTTC.

This clonotype was counted ten times or more. This chain links TRBV28 with TRBJ1-4; D is possibly TRBD1 (5 bases). V was pared by 5 bases and J by 6 bases, with 16 bases between. Germline V lookup: CDR1 MDHEN, CDR2 SYDVKM. The CDR3 is 15 residues long. CDR3 sequence reads: CASSVYRDQYEKLFF. In DNA form, the CDR3 reads TGTGCCAGCAGTGTATACCGGGACCAATATGAAAAACTGTTTTTT.

At least ten counts were recorded for this clonotype. This rearrangement joins TRBV20-1 to TRBJ2-1, with TRBD2 matching 9 bases. CDR3 length equals 14 residues. The junction had 10 bases not matched to a gene; V was cut back by 5 bases and J by 8 bases. Per germline, CDR1 DFQATT and CDR2 SNEGSKA (reference sequence). The CDR3 here is CSARRRAGGYEQFF. In DNA, the CDR3 is TGCAGTGCTCGCCGCCGAGCGGGAGGTTATGAGCAGTTCTTC.

The chain employs TRBV6-1 and TRBJ1-3; D is unresolved. The V gene's germline CDR1 is MNHNS and CDR2 SASEGT. The length of the CDR3 is 13 residues. The V end was cut by 3 bases, the J end by 2 bases, with 5 bases between. CDR3 sequence: CASSEATGNTIYF. In nucleotides, the CDR3 is TGTGCCAGCAGTGAGGCAACTGGAAACACCATATATTTT.

The V and J genes are TRBV3-1 and TRBJ2-1; a weak D match, TRBD2 (7 bases). CDR3 size: 11 residues. V dropped 5 bases and J dropped 10 bases, with 9 bases sitting between them. Germline assignment: CDR1 LGHDT and CDR2 YNNKEL (reference sequence). The CDR3 is CASSRGGEQFF. The CDR3 DNA sequence: TGTGCCAGCAGCAGGGGGGGGGAGCAGTTCTTC.